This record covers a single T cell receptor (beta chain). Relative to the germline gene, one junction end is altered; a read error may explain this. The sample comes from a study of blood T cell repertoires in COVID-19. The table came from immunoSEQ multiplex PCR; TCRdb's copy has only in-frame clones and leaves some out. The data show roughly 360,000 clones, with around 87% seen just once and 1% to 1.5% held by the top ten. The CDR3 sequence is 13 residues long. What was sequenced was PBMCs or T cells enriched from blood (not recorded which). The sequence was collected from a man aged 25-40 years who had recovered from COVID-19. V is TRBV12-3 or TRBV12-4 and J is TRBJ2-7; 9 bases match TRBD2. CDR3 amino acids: CASRRGGSHEQYF. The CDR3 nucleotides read TGTGCCAGCAGGCGGGGGGGCTCCCACGAGCAGTACTTC.